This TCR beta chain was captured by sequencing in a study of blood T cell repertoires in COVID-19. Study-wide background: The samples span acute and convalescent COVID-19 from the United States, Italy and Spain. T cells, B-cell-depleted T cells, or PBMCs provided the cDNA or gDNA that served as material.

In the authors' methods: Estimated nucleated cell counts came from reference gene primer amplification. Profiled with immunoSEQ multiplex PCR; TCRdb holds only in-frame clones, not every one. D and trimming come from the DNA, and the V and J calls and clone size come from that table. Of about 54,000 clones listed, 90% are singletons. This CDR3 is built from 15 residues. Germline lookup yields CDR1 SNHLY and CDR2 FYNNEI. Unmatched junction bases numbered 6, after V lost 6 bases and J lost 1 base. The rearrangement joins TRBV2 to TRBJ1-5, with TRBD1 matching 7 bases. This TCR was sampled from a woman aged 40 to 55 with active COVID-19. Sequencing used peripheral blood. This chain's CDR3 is CASSGGGQSNQPQHF. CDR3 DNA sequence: TGTGCCAGCAGCGGGGGGGGACAGAGCAATCAGCCCCAGCATTTT.